This T cell receptor beta chain comes out of a study of identical twins. Overall study findings and caveats: Not following the same donors, the study drew its conclusions from cross-sectional statistical analysis. For monozygotic twins, models underestimated out-of-frame TCR alpha sharing.

This CDR3 has 14 residues. Per germline, CDR1 SGHAT and CDR2 FQNNGV. V was pared by 8 bases and J by 4 bases, with 10 bases of the junction left unmatched. For this clonotype: Antigen unknown.

TCRdb recomputed calls from the 5' RACE reads with MiXCR, one row per CDR3 protein. The sample shows fewer than 900,000 distinct CDR3 sequences, 21% of them seen only once. The data also belong to a second study, concerning T cells expressing NK-cell markers.

Sequenced input: PBMCs. This TCR derives from a woman aged 18-35 years in good health. The chain has TRBV11-2 and TRBJ2-7, with 8 nucleotides matching TRBD2. This CDR3 is CASGTIREGYEQYF. The CDR3 nucleotides read TGTGCCAGCGGGACGATCCGGGAGGGTTACGAGCAGTACTTC. The variable domain in full, with the rest retrieved from reference TRBV11-2 and TRBJ2-7, is EAGVAQSPRYKIIEKRQSVAFWCNPISGHATLYWYQQILGQGPKLLIQFQNNGVVDDSQLPKDRFSAERLKGVDSTLKIQPAKLEDSAVYLCASGTIREGYEQYFGPGTRLTVT.